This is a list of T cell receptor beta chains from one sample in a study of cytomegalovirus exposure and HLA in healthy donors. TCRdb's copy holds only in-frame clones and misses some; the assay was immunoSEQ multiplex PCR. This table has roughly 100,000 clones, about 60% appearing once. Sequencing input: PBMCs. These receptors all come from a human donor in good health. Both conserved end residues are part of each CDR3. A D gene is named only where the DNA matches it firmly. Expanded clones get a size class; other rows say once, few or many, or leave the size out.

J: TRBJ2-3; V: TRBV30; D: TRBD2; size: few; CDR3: CAWSNGWEGVTQYF; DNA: TGTGCCTGGAGTAATGGGTGGGAGGGAGTTACGCAGTATTTT
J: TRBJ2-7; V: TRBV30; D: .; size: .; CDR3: CAWSVGLAYEQYF; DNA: TGTGCCTGGAGTGTAGGGCTAGCCTACGAGCAGTACTTC
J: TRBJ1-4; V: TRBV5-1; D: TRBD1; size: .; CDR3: CASSVTGLNEKLFF; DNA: TGCGCCAGCAGCGTGACAGGGCTTAATGAAAAACTGTTTTTT
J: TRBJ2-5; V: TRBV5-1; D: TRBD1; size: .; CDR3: CASSMGQGAETQYF; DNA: TGCGCCAGCAGCATGGGACAGGGGGCAGAGACCCAGTACTTC
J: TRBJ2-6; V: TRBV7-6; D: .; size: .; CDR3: CASSLAIGWQGGGANVLTF; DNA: TGTGCCAGCAGCTTAGCGATCGGATGGCAGGGTGGCGGGGCCAACGTCCTGACTTTC
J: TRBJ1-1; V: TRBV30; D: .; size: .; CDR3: CAWSVRQGEAFF; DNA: TGTGCCTGGAGTGTTAGGCAGGGGGAAGCTTTCTTT
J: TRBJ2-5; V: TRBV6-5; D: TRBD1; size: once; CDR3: CASSEGTGVETQYF; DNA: TGTGCCAGCAGCGAGGGGACAGGGGTGGAGACCCAGTACTTC
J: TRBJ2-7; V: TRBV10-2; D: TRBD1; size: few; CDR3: CASSEFPGQDLYEQYF; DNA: TGCGCCAGCAGTGAGTTTCCGGGACAGGACCTCTACGAGCAGTACTTC
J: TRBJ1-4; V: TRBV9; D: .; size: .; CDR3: CASSVEGLGLDEKLFF; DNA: TGTGCCAGCAGCGTAGAGGGCCTCGGACTGGATGAAAAACTGTTTTTT
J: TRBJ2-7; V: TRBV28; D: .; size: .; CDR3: CASSSPSRGYEQYF; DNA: TGTGCCAGCAGTTCCCCGTCCAGGGGCTACGAGCAGTACTTC